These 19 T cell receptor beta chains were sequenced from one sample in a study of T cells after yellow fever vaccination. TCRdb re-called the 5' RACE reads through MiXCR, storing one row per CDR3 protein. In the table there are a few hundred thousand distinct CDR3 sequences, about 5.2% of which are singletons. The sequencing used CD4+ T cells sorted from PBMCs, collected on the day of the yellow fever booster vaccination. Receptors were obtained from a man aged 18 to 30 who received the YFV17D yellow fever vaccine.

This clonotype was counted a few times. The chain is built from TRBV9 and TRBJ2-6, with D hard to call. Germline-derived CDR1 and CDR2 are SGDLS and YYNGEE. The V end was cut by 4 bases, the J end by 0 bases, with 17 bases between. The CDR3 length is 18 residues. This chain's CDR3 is CASSLIPTLDSGANVLTF. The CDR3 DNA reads TGTGCCAGCAGCTTGATACCGACATTAGACTCTGGGGCCAACGTCCTGACTTTC.

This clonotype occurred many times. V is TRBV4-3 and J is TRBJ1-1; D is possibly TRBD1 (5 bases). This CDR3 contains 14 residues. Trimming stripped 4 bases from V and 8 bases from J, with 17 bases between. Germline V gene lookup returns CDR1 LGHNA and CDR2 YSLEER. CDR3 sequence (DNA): TGCGCCAGCAGCCGGCGAGAGGGGATGATGGAAGCTTTCTTT. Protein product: CASSRREGMMEAFF.

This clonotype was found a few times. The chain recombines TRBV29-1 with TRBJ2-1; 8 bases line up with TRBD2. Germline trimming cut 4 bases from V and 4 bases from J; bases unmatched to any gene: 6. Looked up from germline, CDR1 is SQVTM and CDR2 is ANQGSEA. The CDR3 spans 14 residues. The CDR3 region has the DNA TGCAGCGTTGGTCGGGGGGGGCCATACAATGAGCAGTTCTTC. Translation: CSVGRGGPYNEQFF.

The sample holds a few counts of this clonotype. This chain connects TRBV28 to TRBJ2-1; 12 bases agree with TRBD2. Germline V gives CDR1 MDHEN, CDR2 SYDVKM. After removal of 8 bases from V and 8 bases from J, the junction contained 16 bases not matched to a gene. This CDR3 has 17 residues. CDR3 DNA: TGTGCCAGCGTACTCCGAATCCTAGCGGGGGGGCCGGATGAGCAGTTCTTC. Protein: CASVLRILAGGPDEQFF.

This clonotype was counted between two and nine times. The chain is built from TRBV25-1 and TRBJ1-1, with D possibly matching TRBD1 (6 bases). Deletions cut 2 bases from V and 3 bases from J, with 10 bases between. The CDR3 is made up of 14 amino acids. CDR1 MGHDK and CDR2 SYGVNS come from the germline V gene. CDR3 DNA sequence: TGTGCCAGCAGTGAAGGGGGGGCCTACACTGAAGCTTTCTTT. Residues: CASSEGGAYTEAFF.

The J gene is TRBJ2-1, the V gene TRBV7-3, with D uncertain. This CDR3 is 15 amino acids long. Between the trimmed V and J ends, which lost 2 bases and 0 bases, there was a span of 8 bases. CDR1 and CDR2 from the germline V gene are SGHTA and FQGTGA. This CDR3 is CASSLLSGSYNEQFF. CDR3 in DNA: TGTGCCAGCAGCTTATTGTCGGGCTCCTACAATGAGCAGTTCTTC.

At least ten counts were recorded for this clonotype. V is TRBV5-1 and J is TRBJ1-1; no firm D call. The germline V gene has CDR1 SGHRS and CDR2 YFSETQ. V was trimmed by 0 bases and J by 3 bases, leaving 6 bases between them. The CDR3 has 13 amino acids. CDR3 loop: CASSLGWDTEAFF. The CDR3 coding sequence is TGCGCCAGCAGCTTGGGTTGGGACACTGAAGCTTTCTTT.

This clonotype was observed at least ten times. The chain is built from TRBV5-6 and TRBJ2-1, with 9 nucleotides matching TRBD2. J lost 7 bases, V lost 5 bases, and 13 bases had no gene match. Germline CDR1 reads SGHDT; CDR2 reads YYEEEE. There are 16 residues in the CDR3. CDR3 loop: CASRTLGGGAKNEQFF. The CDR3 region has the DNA TGTGCCAGCAGAACACTCGGCGGGGGGGCAAAAAATGAGCAGTTCTTC.

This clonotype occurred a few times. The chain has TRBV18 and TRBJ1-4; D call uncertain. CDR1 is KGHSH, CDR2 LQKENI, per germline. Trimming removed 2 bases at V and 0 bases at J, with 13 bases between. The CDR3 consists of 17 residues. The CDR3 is CASSPGPISPTNEKLFF. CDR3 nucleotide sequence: TGTGCCAGCTCACCAGGCCCAATTTCTCCAACTAATGAAAAACTGTTTTTT. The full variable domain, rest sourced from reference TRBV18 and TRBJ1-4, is NAGVMQNPRHLVRRRGQEARLRCSPMKGHSHVYWYRQLPEEGLKFMVYLQKENIIDESGMPKERFSAEFPKEGPSILRIQQVVRGDSAAYFCASSPGPISPTNEKLFFGSGTQLSVL.

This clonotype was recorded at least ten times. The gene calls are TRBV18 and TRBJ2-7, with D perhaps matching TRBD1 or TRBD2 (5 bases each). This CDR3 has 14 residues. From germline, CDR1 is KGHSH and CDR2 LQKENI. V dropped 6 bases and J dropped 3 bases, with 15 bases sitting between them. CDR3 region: CASSFEGTIYEQYF. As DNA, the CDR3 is TGTGCCAGCTCTTTCGAGGGGACCATCTACGAGCAGTACTTC. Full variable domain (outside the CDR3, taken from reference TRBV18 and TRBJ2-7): NAGVMQNPRHLVRRRGQEARLRCSPMKGHSHVYWYRQLPEEGLKFMVYLQKENIIDESGMPKERFSAEFPKEGPSILRIQQVVRGDSAAYFCASSFEGTIYEQYFGPGTRLTVT.

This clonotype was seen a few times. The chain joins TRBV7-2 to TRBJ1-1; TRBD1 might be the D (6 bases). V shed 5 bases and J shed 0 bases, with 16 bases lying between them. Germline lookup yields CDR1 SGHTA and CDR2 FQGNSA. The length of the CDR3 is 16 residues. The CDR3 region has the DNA TGTGCCAGCAGCAATAACGGACAGCTAATGAACACTGAAGCTTTCTTT. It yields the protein CASSNNGQLMNTEAFF.

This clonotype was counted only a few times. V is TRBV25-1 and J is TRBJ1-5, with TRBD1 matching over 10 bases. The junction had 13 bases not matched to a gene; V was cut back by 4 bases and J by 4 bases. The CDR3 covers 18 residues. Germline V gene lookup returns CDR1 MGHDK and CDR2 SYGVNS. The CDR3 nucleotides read TGTGCCAGCAGTGGATCAACGGGACAGGGGAGTTTGAATCAGCCCCAGCATTTT. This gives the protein CASSGSTGQGSLNQPQHF.

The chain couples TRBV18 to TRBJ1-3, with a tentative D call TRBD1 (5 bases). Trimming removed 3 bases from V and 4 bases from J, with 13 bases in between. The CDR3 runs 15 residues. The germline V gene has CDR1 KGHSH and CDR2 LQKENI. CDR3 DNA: TGTGCCAGCTCACCCGGGGGATTGCGAGGAAACACCATATATTTT. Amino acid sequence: CASSPGGLRGNTIYF. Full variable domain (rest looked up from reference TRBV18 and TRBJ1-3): NAGVMQNPRHLVRRRGQEARLRCSPMKGHSHVYWYRQLPEEGLKFMVYLQKENIIDESGMPKERFSAEFPKEGPSILRIQQVVRGDSAAYFCASSPGGLRGNTIYFGEGSWLTVV.

CDR3 sequence (DNA): TGTGCTAGTGGTTTGAGGGGAACTAGTGGCTACACCTTC. It yields the protein CASGLRGTSGYTF. This rearrangement joins TRBV12-5 to TRBJ1-2; TRBD1 is a possible D gene (5 bases). With 2 bases removed from V and 7 bases from J, the gap between germline ends came to 11 bases. The CDR3 covers 13 residues. Germline CDR1 LGHNT, CDR2 FRNRAP.

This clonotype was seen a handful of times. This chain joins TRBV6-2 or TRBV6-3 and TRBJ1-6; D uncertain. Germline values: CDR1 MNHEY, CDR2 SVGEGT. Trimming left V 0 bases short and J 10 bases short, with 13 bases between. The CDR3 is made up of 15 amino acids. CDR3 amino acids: CASSYSTPSGSPLHF. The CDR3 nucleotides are TGTGCCAGCAGTTACTCGACTCCGAGCGGGTCACCCCTCCACTTT.

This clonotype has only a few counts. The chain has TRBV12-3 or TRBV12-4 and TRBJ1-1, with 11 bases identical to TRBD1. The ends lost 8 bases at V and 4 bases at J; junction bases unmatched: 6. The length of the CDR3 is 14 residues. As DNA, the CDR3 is TGTGCCAGCGGGATGGGACAGGGGGGCACTGAAGCTTTCTTT. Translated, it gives CASGMGQGGTEAFF.

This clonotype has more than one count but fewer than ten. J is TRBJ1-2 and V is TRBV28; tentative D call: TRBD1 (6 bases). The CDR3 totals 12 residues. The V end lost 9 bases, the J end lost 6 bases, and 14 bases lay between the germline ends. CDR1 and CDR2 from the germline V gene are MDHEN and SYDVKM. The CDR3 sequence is CASSQGIHGYTF. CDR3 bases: TGTGCCAGTTCTCAGGGGATCCATGGCTACACCTTC.

CDR3 nucleotides: TGCTGGCGCAGAGATACAGGGATTAACACCGGGGAGCTGTTTTTT. The encoded protein is CWRRDTGINTGELFF. This chain links TRBV4-3 with TRBJ2-2, with a weak D call TRBD1 (6 bases). CDR1 and CDR2 from the germline V gene are LGHNA and YSLEER. The CDR3 loop spans 15 amino acids.

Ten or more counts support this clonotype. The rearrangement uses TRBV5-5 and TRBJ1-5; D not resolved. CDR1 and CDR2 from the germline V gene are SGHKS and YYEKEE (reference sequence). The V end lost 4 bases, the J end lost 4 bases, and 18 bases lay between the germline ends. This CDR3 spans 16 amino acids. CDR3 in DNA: TGTGCCAGCAGCAACGAACTTGGTAGGGCGAATCAGCCCCAGCATTTT. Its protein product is CASSNELGRANQPQHF.